These T cell receptor beta chains were read from a single sample in a study of early stage breast cancer tumors. The table came from immunoSEQ multiplex PCR; TCRdb's copy has only in-frame clones and leaves some out. This table holds thousands of clones, around 61% found once. The specimen was breast tumor tissue. The origin of the receptors is a person aged 45 to 59 with breast cancer. CDR3s include the opening cysteine and the closing phenylalanine or tryptophan. Each record gives: CDR3 length, J gene, V gene, D gene, clone size, CDR3 DNA, CDR3 protein. The D gene is left open where the match is weak. Size is omitted from some rows. Given values are once, few, many or a class for expanded clones.

14 TRBJ2-1 TRBV4-1 TRBD2 few TGCGCCAGCAGCCGGACTAGCGGGAGGAATGAGCAGTTCTTC CASSRTSGRNEQFF
15 TRBJ1-3 TRBV9 - - TGTGCCAGCAGCCTCGCCGGAATCTCTGGAAACACCATATATTTT CASSLAGISGNTIYF
15 TRBJ2-3 TRBV11-3 - - TGTGCCAGCAGCTCATACAGGGAGAGCACAGATACGCAGTATTTT CASSSYRESTDTQYF
11 TRBJ1-2 TRBV29-1 - - TGCAGTTCCAGTACGGCGGGGGGCTACACCTTC CSSSTAGGYTF
13 TRBJ2-5 TRBV19 TRBD2 - TGTGCCAGTAGTCAGCGGGGACAAGAGACCCAGTACTTC CASSQRGQETQYF
13 TRBJ1-1 TRBV5-1 - few TGCGCCAGCAGCTTGGGCGAGACGGTTGAAGCTTTCTTT CASSLGETVEAFF
12 TRBJ1-1 TRBV11-2 - large TGTGCCAGCAGCTCACAGGGTTCTGAAGCTTTCTTT CASSSQGSEAFF
16 TRBJ1-6 TRBV4-2 - medium-sized TGTGCCAGCAGCCAAGATCTCCCGGGCTATGTGGCACCCCTCCACTTT CASSQDLPGYVAPLHF
15 TRBJ2-1 TRBV7-8 - few TGTGCCAGCAGCCCTACTAGTCACACCTACAATGAGCAGTTCTTC CASSPTSHTYNEQFF
14 TRBJ2-7 TRBV29-1 TRBD2 - TGCAGCGCGGGTGGGGCTAGCGGGACCTACGAGCAGTACTTC CSAGGASGTYEQYF
15 TRBJ2-6 TRBV2 - few TGTGCCAGCAAAAACAGAGTCCCCGGGGCCAACGTCCTGACTTTC CASKNRVPGANVLTF
14 TRBJ2-7 TRBV10-2 TRBD2 medium-sized TGCGCCAGCAGTGTTAGCGGGAGTAGAAACGAGCAGTACTTC CASSVSGSRNEQYF
17 TRBJ2-5 TRBV5-6 TRBD2 - TGTGCCAGCAGCTTTAGTCTAGCGGGAGGATACCAAGAGACCCAGTACTTC CASSFSLAGGYQETQYF
13 TRBJ1-2 TRBV18 - - TGTGCCAGCTCACCAGCAATAGACTATGGCTACACCTTC CASSPAIDYGYTF
17 TRBJ2-4 TRBV11-3 - - TGTGCCAGCAGCTTAGATCCCCGCCAAGTAGCCAAAAACATTCAGTACTTC CASSLDPRQVAKNIQYF
15 TRBJ2-3 TRBV13 TRBD2 few TGTGCCAGCAGCTTAGGGAGCGGGGGGGGAGATACGCAGTATTTT CASSLGSGGGDTQYF